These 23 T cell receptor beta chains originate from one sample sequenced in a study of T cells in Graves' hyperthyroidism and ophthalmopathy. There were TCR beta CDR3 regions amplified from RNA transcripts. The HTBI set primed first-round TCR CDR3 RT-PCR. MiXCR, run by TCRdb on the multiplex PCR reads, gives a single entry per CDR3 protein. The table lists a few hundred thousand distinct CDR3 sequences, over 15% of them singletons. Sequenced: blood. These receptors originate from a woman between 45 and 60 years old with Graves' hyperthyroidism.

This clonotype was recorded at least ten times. CDR3 sequence (DNA): TGTGCCAGCAGCTTAAAATCACCGTCTTCCACAGATACGCAGTATTTT. Its protein product is CASSLKSPSSTDTQYF. The chain links TRBV7-8 to TRBJ2-3; D unresolved. Germline CDR1 is SGHVS and CDR2 is FQNEAQ. Trimming shortened V by 2 bases and J by 2 bases, and 14 bases separated the two germline ends. The CDR3 covers 16 residues.

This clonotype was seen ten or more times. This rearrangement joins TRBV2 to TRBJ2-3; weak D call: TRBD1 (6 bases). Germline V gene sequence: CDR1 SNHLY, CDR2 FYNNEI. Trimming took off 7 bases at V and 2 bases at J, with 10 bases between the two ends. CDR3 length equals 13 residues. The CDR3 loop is CASKTGNTDTQYF. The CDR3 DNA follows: TGTGCCAGCAAAACAGGGAACACAGATACGCAGTATTTT.

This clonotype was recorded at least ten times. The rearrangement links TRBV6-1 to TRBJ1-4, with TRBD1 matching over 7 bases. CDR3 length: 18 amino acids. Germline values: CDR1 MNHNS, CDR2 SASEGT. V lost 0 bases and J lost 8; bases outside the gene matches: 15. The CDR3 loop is CASSEAVGSTGPGEKLFF. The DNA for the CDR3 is TGTGCCAGCAGTGAAGCGGTCGGCTCGACAGGGCCTGGAGAAAAACTGTTTTTT.

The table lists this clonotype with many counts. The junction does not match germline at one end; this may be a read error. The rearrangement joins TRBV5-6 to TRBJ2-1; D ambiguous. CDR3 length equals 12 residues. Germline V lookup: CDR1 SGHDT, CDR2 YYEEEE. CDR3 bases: TGTACCAGCAGCTTGGTAAATCGGGAGCAGTTCTTC. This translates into CTSSLVNREQFF.

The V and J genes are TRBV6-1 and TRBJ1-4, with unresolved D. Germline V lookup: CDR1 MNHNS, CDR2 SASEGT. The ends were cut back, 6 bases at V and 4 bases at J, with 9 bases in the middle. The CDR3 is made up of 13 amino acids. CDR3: CASRGLGNEKLFF. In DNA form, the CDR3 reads TGTGCCAGCAGGGGTTTGGGTAATGAAAAACTGTTTTTT.

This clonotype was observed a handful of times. This chain's CDR3 is CASSLAWGVGQGSYEQYF. The CDR3 nucleotides read TGTGCCAGCAGCTTAGCGTGGGGAGTGGGACAGGGCTCCTACGAGCAGTACTTC. This chain links TRBV7-2 with TRBJ2-7, with TRBD1 matching over 9 bases. The germline gives CDR1 SGHTA, CDR2 FQGNSA. The CDR3 totals 18 residues. The V segment lost 0 bases and the J segment 0 bases; nucleotides outside the gene matches: 9.

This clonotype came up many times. CDR3 bases: TGTGCCACCAGTGACCCCCAGCCAGGGGGCACAGATACGCAGTATTTT. It encodes CATSDPQPGGTDTQYF. The chain employs TRBV24-1 and TRBJ2-3; maybe TRBD1 (6 bases). V lost 4 bases and J 1 base, leaving 14 bases between the germline ends. Germline assignment: CDR1 KGHDR and CDR2 SFDVKD. The CDR3 totals 16 residues.

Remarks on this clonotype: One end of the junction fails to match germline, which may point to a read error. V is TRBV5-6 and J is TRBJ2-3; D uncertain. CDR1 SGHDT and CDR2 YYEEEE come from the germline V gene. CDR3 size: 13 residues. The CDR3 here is CASSPQGTNTQYF. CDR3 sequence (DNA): TGTGCCAGCAGCCCCCAAGGCACAAATACGCAGTATTTT.

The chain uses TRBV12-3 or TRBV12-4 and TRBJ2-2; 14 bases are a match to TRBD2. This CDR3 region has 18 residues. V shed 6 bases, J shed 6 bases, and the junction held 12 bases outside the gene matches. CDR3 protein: CASSGLAGGGFPAGELFF. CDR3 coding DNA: TGTGCCAGCAGCGGACTAGCGGGAGGTGGTTTTCCCGCCGGGGAGCTGTTTTTT.

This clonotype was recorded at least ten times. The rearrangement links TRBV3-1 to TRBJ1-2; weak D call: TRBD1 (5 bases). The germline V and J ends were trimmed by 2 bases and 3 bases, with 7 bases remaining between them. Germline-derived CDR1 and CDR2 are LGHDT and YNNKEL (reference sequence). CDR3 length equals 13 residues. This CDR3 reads CASSQRGDYGYTF. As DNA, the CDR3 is TGTGCCAGCAGCCAAAGAGGGGACTATGGCTACACCTTC.

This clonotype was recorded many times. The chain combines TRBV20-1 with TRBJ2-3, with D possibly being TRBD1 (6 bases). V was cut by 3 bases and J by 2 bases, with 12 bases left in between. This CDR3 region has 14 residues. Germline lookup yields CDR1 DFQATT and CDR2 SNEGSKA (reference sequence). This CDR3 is CSARQGSHTDTQYF. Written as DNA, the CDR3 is TGCAGTGCTAGGCAGGGGAGTCACACAGATACGCAGTATTTT.

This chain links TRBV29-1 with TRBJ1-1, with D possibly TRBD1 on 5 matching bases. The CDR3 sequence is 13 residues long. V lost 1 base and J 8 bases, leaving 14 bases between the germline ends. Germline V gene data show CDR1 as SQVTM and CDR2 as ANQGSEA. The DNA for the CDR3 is TGCAGCGTTGAAGGTAGTAGGGGCGGGGAAGCTTTCTTT. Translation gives CSVEGSRGGEAFF.

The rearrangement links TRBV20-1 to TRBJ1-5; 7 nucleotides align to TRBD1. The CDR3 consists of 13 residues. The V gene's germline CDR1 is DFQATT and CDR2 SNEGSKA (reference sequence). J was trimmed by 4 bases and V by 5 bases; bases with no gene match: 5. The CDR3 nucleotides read TGCAGTGCTCGACAGGGAATTAATCAGCCCCAGCATTTT. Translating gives CSARQGINQPQHF.

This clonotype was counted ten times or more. CDR3 nucleotides: TGTGCCAGCGTGATGGGACAGAGCAACTATGGCTACACCTTC. Its protein is CASVMGQSNYGYTF. The V gene is TRBV5-5, the J gene TRBJ1-2; TRBD1 matches at 7 bases. The germline V gene encodes CDR1 SGHKS and CDR2 YYEKEE (reference sequence). V lost 7 bases to trimming and J lost 2 bases; unmatched junction nucleotides: 8. This CDR3 spans 14 amino acids.

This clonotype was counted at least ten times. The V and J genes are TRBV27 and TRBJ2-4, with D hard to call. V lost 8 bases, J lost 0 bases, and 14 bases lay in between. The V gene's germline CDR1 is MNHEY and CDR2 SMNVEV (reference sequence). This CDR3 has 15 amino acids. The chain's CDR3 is CASSRTGLAKNIQYF. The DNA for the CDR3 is TGTGCCAGCTCCCGGACGGGCCTAGCCAAAAACATTCAGTACTTC.

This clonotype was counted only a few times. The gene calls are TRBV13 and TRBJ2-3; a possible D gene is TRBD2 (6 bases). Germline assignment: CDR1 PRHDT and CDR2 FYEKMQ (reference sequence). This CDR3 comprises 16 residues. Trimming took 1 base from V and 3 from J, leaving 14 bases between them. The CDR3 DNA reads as TGTGCCAGCAGCTTAGCGGGAGATTCGGGAACAGATACGCAGTATTTT. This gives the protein CASSLAGDSGTDTQYF.

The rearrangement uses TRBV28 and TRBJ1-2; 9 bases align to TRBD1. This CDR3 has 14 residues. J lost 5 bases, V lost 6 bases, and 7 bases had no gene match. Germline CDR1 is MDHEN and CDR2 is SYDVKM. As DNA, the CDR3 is TGTGCCAGCAGAGTACAGGGGGCTGAATATGGCTACACCTTC. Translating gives CASRVQGAEYGYTF.

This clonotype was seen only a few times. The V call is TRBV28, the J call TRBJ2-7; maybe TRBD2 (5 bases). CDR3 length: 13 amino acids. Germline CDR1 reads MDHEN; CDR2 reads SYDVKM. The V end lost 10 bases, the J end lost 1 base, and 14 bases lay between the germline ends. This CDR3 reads CATTTGDSYEQYF. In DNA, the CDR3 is TGTGCCACCACCACCGGGGATTCCTACGAGCAGTACTTC.

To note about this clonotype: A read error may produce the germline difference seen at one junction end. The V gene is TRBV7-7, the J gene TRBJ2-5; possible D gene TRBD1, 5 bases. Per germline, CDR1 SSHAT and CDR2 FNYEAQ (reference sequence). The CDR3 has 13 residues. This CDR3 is CASSPTPQGTQYF. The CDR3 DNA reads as TGTGCTAGCAGCCCAACCCCCCAGGGGACCCAGTACTTC.

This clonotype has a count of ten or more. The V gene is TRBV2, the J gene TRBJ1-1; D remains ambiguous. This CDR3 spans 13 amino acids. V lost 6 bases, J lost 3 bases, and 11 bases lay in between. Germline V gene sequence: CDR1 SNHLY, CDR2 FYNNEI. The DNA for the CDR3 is TGTGCCAGCAGGAGACAAGAGGACACTGAAGCTTTCTTT. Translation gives CASRRQEDTEAFF.

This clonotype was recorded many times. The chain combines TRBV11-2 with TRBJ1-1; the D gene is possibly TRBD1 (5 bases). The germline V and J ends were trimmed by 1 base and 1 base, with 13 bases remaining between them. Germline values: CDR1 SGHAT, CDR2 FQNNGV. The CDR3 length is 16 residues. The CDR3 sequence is CASSLGGAPSNTEAFF. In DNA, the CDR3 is TGTGCCAGCAGCTTAGGAGGGGCCCCCTCGAACACTGAAGCTTTCTTT. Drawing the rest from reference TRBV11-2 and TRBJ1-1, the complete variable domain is EAGVAQSPRYKIIEKRQSVAFWCNPISGHATLYWYQQILGQGPKLLIQFQNNGVVDDSQLPKDRFSAERLKGVDSTLKIQPAKLEDSAVYLCASSLGGAPSNTEAFFGQGTRLTVV.

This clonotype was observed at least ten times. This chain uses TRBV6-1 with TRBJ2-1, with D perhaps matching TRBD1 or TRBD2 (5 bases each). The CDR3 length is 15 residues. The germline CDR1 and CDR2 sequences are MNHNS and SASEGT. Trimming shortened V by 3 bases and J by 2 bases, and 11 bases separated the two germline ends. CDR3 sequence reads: CASSDRDGAYNEQFF. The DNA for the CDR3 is TGTGCCAGCAGTGACCGGGACGGAGCCTACAATGAGCAGTTCTTC.

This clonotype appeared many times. CDR3 region: CASSERPWDYYEQYF. For the CDR3, the DNA is TGTGCCAGCAGTGAGCGGCCTTGGGATTACTACGAGCAGTACTTC. V gene TRBV2 combines with J gene TRBJ2-7; unclear D gene. Germline CDR1 SNHLY, CDR2 FYNNEI. The V end was cut by 3 bases, the J end by 3 bases, with 15 bases between. This CDR3 region has 15 residues.